A single TCR beta chain is shown here with its context. The data derive from a study of blood T cells in healthy people across ages. A second PCR of 7 to 11 cycles used a sample-barcoded 5' primer and a J-beta primer mix. TCRdb re-derived calls from the 5' RACE reads in MiXCR, one entry per CDR3 protein. Of fewer than 950,000 distinct CDR3 sequences listed, about 55% are singletons. This TCR derives from a man older than 75 in good health. Sequenced input: blood.

CDR3 in DNA: TGTGCCATCAAGGCGGGGCGTGGGTCCTACGAGCAGTACTTC. It codes for CAIKAGRGSYEQYF. This rearrangement joins TRBV10-3 to TRBJ2-7; a possible D gene is TRBD2 (6 bases). This CDR3 has 14 residues. Germline CDR1 and CDR2: ENHRY and SYGVKD. V dropped 7 bases and J dropped 1 base, with 14 bases sitting between them.